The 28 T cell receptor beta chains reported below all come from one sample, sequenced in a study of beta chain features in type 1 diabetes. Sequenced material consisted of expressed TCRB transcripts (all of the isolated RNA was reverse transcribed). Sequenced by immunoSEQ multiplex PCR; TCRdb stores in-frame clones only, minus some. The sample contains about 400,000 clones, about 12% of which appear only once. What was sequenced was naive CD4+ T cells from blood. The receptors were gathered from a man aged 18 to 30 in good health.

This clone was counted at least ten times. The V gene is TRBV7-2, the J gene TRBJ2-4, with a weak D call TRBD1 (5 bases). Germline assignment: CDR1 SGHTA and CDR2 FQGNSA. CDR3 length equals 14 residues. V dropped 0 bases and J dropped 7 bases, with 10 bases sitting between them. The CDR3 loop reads CASSLAGSGNIQYF. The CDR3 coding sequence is TGTGCCAGCAGCTTAGCAGGGTCAGGGAACATTCAGTACTTC.

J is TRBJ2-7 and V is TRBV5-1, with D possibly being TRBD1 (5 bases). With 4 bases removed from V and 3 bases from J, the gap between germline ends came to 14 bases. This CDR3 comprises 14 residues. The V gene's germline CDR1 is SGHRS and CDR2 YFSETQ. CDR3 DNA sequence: TGCGCCAGCAGCCCAATCGACAGAAACTACGAGCAGTACTTC. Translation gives CASSPIDRNYEQYF.

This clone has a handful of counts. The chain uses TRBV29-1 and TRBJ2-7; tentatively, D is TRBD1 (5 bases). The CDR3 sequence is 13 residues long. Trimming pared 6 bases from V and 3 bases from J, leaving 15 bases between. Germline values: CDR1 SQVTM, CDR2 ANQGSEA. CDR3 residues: CSVGPDGYYEQYF. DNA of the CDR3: TGCAGCGTGGGGCCCGACGGATACTACGAGCAGTACTTC.

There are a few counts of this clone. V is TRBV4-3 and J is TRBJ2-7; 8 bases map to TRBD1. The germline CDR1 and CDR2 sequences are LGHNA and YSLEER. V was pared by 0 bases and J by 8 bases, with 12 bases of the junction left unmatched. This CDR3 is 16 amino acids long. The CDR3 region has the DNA TGCGCCAGCAGCCAAGACCCGGGACAGGTGGTCCTCAAGCAGTACTTC. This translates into CASSQDPGQVVLKQYF.

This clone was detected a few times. This CDR3 is CSVENRVGETQYF. DNA of the CDR3: TGCAGCGTTGAAAACAGGGTGGGAGAGACCCAGTACTTC. The chain carries TRBV29-1 and TRBJ2-5; D perhaps matches TRBD1 (6 bases). The CDR3 is 13 amino acids. Germline assignment: CDR1 SQVTM and CDR2 ANQGSEA. The ends were cut back, 2 bases at V and 4 bases at J, with 11 bases in the middle.

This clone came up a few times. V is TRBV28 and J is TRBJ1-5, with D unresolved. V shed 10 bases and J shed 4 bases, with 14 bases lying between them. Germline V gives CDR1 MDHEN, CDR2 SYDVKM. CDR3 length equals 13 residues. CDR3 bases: TGTGCCACCTTACCGGGAGTTAATCAGCCCCAGCATTTT. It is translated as CATLPGVNQPQHF.

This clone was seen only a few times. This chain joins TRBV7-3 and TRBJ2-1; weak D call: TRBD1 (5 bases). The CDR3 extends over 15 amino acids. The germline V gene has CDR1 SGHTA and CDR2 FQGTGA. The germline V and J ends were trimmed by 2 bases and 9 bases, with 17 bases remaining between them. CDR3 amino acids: CASSLQVSREGEQFF. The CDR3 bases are TGTGCCAGCAGCTTACAGGTTTCCAGGGAAGGTGAGCAGTTCTTC.

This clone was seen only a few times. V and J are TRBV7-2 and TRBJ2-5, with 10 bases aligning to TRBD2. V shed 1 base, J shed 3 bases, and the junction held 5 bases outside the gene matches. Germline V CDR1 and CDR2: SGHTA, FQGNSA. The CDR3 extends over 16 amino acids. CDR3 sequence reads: CASSLGSLAGEETQYF. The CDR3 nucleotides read TGTGCCAGCAGCTTAGGGAGCCTAGCGGGAGAAGAGACCCAGTACTTC.

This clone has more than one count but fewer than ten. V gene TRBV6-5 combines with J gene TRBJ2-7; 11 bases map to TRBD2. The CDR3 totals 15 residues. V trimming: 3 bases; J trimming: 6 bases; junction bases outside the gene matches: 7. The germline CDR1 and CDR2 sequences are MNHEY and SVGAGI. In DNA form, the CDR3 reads TGTGCCAGCAGTTATGCACTAGCGGGAGCTTTCGAGCAGTACTTC. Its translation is CASSYALAGAFEQYF.

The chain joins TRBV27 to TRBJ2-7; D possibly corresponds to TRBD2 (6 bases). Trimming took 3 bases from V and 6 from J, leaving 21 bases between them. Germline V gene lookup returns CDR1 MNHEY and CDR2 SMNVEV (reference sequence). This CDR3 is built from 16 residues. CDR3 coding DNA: TGTGCCAGCAGTTTGAACCTCGGGGGTAGTTTTCCCGAGCAGTACTTC. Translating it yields CASSLNLGGSFPEQYF.

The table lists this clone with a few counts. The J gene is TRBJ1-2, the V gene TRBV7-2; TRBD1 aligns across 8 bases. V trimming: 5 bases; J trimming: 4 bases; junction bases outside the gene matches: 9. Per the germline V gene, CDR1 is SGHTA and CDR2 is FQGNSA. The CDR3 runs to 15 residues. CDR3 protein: CASSLGQGNVYGYTF. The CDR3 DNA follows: TGTGCCAGCAGCCTCGGACAGGGTAATGTCTATGGCTACACCTTC.

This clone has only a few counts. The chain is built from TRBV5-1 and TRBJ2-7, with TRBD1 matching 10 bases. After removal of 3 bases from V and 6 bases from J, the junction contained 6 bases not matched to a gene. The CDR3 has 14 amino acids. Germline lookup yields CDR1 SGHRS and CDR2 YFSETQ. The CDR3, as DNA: TGCGCCAGCAGCTACGGGGACAGGGGAGGCGAGCAGTACTTC. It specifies CASSYGDRGGEQYF.

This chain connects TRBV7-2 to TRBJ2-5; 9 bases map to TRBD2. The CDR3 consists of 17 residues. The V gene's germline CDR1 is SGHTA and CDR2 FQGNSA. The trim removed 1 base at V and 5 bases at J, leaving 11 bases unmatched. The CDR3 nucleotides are TGTGCCAGCAGCTTAGGTTCTTTAGCGGGGGCCGGGGAGACCCAGTACTTC. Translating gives CASSLGSLAGAGETQYF. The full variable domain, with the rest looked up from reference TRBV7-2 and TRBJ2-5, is GAGVSQSPSNKVTEKGKDVELRCDPISGHTALYWYRQSLGQGLEFLIYFQGNSAPDKSGLPSDRFSAERTGGSVSTLTIQRTQQEDSAVYLCASSLGSLAGAGETQYFGPGTRLLVL.

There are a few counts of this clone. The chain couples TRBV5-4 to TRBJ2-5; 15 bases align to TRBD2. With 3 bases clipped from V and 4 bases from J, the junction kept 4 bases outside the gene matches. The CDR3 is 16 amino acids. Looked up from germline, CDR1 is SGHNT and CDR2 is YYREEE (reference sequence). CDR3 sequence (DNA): TGTGCCAGCAGCTCGGGACTAGCGGGAGGAACAGAGACCCAGTACTTC. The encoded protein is CASSSGLAGGTETQYF. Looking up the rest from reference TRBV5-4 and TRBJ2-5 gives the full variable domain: ETGVTQSPTHLIKTRGQQVTLRCSSQSGHNTVSWYQQALGQGPQFIFQYYREEENGRGNFPPRFSGLQFPNYSSELNVNALELDDSALYLCASSSGLAGGTETQYFGPGTRLLVL.

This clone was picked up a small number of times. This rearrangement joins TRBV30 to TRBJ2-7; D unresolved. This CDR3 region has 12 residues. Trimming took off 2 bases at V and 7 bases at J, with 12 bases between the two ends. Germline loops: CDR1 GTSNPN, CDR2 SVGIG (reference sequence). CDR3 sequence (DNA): TGTGCCTGGAGTTGGGCATCGAGTGAGCAGTACTTC. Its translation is CAWSWASSEQYF.

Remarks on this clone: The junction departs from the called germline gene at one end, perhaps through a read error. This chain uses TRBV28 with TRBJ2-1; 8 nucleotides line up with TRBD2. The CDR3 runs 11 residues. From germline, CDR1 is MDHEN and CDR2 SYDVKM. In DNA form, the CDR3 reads TGTGCCAGCAGCCCGAGCGGGAGTAGGGTCTTC. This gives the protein CASSPSGSRVF.

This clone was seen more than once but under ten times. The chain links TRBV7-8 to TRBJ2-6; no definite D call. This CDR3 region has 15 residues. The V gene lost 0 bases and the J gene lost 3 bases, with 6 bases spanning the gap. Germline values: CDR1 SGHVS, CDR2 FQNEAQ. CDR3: CASSLARGGANVLTF. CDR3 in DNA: TGTGCCAGCAGCTTAGCACGCGGTGGGGCCAACGTCCTGACTTTC.

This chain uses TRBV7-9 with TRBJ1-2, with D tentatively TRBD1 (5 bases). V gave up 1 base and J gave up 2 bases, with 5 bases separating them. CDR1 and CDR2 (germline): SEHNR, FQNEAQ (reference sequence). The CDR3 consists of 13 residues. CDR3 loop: CASSLEGNYGYTF. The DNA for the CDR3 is TGTGCCAGCAGCTTAGAGGGGAACTATGGCTACACCTTC.

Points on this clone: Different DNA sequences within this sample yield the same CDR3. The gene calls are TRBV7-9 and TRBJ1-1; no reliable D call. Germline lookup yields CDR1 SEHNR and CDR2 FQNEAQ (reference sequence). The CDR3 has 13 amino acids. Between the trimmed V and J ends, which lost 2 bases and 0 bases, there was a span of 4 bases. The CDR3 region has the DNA TGTGCCAGCAGCTTACAGGTGAACACTGAAGCTTTCTTT. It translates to CASSLQVNTEAFF.

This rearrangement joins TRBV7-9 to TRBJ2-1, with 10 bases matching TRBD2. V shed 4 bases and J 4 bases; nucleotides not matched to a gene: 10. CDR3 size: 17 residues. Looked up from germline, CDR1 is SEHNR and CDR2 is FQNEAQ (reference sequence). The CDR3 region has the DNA TGTGCCAGCAGCTCACCTATACTAGCGGGGTCATACAATGAGCAGTTCTTC. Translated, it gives CASSSPILAGSYNEQFF. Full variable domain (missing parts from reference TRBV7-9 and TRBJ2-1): DTGVSQNPRHKITKRGQNVTFRCDPISEHNRLYWYRQTLGQGPEFLTYFQNEAQLEKSRLLSDRFSAERPKGSFSTLEIQRTEQGDSAMYLCASSSPILAGSYNEQFFGPGTRLTVL.

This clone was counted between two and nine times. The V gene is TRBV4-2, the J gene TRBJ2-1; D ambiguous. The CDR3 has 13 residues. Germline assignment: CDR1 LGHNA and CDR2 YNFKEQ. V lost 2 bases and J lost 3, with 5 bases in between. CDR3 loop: CASSQQNYNEQFF. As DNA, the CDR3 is TGTGCCAGCAGCCAACAGAACTACAATGAGCAGTTCTTC.

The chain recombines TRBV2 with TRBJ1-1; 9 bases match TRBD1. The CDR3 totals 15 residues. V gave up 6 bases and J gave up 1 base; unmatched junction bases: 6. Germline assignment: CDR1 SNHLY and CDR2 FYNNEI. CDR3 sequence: CASSGVTGGNTEAFF. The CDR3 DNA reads TGTGCCAGCAGCGGCGTGACAGGGGGGAACACTGAAGCTTTCTTT.

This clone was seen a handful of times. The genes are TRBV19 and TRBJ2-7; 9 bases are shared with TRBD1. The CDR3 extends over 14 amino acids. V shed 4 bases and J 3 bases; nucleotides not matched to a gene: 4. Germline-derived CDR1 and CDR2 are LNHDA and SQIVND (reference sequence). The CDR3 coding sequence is TGTGCCAGTAGTAGGGACAGGGATCTCTACGAGCAGTACTTC. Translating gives CASSRDRDLYEQYF. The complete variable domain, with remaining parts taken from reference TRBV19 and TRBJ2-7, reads DGGITQSPKYLFRKEGQNVTLSCEQNLNHDAMYWYRQDPGQGLRLIYYSQIVNDFQKGDIAEGYSVSREKKESFPLTVTSAQKNPTAFYLCASSRDRDLYEQYFGPGTRLTVT.

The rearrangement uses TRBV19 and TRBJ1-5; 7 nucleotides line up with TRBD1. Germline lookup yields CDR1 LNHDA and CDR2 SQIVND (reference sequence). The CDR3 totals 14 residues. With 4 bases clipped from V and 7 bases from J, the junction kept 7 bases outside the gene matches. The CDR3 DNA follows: TGTGCCAGTAGTACCCGACAGGGAAGACAGCCCCAGCATTTT. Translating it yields CASSTRQGRQPQHF.

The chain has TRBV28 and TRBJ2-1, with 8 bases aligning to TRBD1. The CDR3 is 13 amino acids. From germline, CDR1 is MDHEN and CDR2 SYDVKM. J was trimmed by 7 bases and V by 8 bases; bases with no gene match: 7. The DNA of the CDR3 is TGTGCCAGCGTCAGGACAGGGTGGAATGAGCAGTTCTTC. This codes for CASVRTGWNEQFF.

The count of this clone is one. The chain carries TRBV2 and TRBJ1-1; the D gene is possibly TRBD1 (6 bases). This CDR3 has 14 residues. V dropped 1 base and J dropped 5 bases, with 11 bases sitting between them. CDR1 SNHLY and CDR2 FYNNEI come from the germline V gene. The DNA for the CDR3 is TGTGCCAGCAGTGAAGAGGGGGGGAGAACTGAAGCTTTCTTT. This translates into CASSEEGGRTEAFF.

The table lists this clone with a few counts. The CDR3 sequence: CASSTGTGIDYEQYF. In DNA, the CDR3 is TGCGCCAGCAGTACCGGGACAGGGATTGATTACGAGCAGTACTTC. This sequence joins TRBV5-1 and TRBJ2-7; 9 bases agree with TRBD1. Germline CDR1 is SGHRS and CDR2 is YFSETQ. The CDR3 totals 15 residues. The trim removed 5 bases at V and 4 bases at J, leaving 10 bases unmatched.

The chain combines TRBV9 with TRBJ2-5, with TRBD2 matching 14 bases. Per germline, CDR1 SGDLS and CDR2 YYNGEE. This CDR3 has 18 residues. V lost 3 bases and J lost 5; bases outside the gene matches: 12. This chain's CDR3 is CASSGPGLAGAKSETQYF. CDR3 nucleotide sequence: TGTGCCAGCAGCGGGCCGGGACTAGCGGGGGCCAAATCGGAGACCCAGTACTTC.